Reported below is one T cell receptor beta chain. The data were taken from a study of T cell responses to AZD1222 COVID-19 vaccine. The germline V gene has CDR1 SGHTA and CDR2 FQGNSA. The CDR3 consists of 16 residues. The junction had 11 bases not matched to a gene; V was cut back by 4 bases and J by 5 bases. Sequenced by immunoSEQ multiplex PCR; TCRdb stores in-frame clones only, minus some. This sample has about 160,000 clones, with 85% to 95% found just once. This chain joins TRBV7-2 and TRBJ1-2; 9 bases map to TRBD1. The sample consisted of peripheral blood, taken 28 days after the second AZD1222 dose. The TCR originated in an adult who received the AZD1222 COVID-19 vaccine. This CDR3 is CASSSQPGQGSYGYTF. CDR3 DNA: TGTGCCAGCAGCTCCCAACCGGGACAGGGAAGTTATGGCTACACCTTC.